The 22 T cell receptor beta chains given below trace back to one sample, sequenced in a study of blood T cell repertoires in COVID-19 (dated by TCRdb to 2020 to 2021). Receptors were amplified or captured by the immunoSEQ multiplex PCR assay. TCRdb retrieved this table from immuneACCESS and kept in-frame rearrangements only. Not all clones are present; in checked studies, unresolved V genes account for under half, and no reason is known for the remainder. For this sample the table gives about 100,000 clones, of which 65% to 80% were detected only once. 1.5% to 2% of the sample goes to the ten largest clones. Sequencing used peripheral blood. Source of these receptors: a woman in her 40s with acute or convalescent COVID-19.

The sample holds a few counts of this clone. The J gene is TRBJ1-4, the V gene TRBV16; 10 bases agree with TRBD1. Trimming at V came to 3 bases and at J to 6 bases, leaving 16 bases not matched to a gene. CDR1 and CDR2 from the germline V gene are KGHSY and FQNENV. This CDR3 has 19 amino acids. The CDR3 loop is CASSQFGTGALRGDEKLFF. CDR3 nucleotide sequence: TGTGCCAGCAGCCAGTTCGGGACAGGGGCCCTCCGGGGGGATGAAAAACTGTTTTTT.

This clone has just one count. The V gene is TRBV6-2 or TRBV6-3, the J gene TRBJ2-5; the match to TRBD2 covers 13 bases. The CDR3 runs 16 residues. Germline V gene sequence: CDR1 MNHEY, CDR2 SVGEGT. With V trimmed by 2 bases and J by 3 bases, 3 bases remained unmatched. In DNA, the CDR3 is TGTGCCAGCAGTTACACTAGCGGGGGGGCGGAAGAGACCCAGTACTTC. Its translation: CASSYTSGGAEETQYF.

The chain couples TRBV6-6 to TRBJ2-1; D is undetermined. The CDR3 consists of 13 residues. V gave up 5 bases and J gave up 7 bases, with 12 bases separating them. The germline V gene encodes CDR1 MNHNY and CDR2 SVGAGI (reference sequence). CDR3 in DNA: TGTGCCAGCAGTCCCCTCGAGGCAAATGAGCAGTTCTTC. This sequence encodes CASSPLEANEQFF.

V gene TRBV19 combines with J gene TRBJ1-1; D uncertain. CDR1 LNHDA and CDR2 SQIVND come from the germline V gene (reference sequence). The CDR3 is 14 residues long. Trimming shortened V by 1 base and J by 4 bases, and 10 bases separated the two germline ends. Here the CDR3 DNA reads TGTGCCAGTAGTATAGGCACCTCGGGCACTGAAGCTTTCTTT. Protein sequence: CASSIGTSGTEAFF.

V usage is TRBV5-3 and J usage is TRBJ1-2; no clear D. TRBV5-3 is designated an ORF whose function remains uncertain. The CDR3 contains 13 residues. Between the trimmed V and J ends, which lost 0 bases and 8 bases, there was a span of 11 bases. The CDR3 is CARSLVGRRGYTF. CDR3 DNA: TGTGCCAGAAGCTTGGTAGGGAGACGAGGCTACACCTTC.

The genes are TRBV29-1 and TRBJ2-1, with D possibly TRBD1 on 6 matching bases. The CDR3 extends over 10 amino acids. Germline V CDR1 and CDR2: SQVTM, ANQGSEA. V shed 7 bases and J shed 7 bases, with 8 bases lying between them. The chain's CDR3 is CSGQVNEQFF. CDR3 bases: TGCAGCGGACAGGTTAATGAGCAGTTCTTC.

This chain links TRBV19 with TRBJ1-5, with 12 nucleotides matching TRBD1. The trim removed 0 bases at V and 0 bases at J, leaving 15 bases unmatched. Germline V gene data show CDR1 as LNHDA and CDR2 as SQIVND (reference sequence). CDR3 length equals 22 residues. CDR3 protein: CASSIDSFLGTGGLYSNQPQHF. CDR3 bases: TGTGCCAGTAGTATAGATTCTTTTTTGGGGACAGGGGGCCTTTATAGCAATCAGCCCCAGCATTTT.

This clone was seen only a few times. V usage is TRBV19 and J usage is TRBJ1-2, with D possibly matching TRBD1 (5 bases). Trimming cost V 6 bases and J 2 bases, with 19 bases left between them. CDR1 is LNHDA and CDR2 is SQIVND in the germline V gene (reference sequence). The CDR3 consists of 16 residues. The CDR3 reads CASSQLGGPPNYGYTF. The CDR3 bases are TGTGCCAGTAGCCAACTGGGGGGTCCTCCCAACTATGGCTACACCTTC.

The CDR3 region is CASSWTEHTEAFF. CDR3 DNA: TGCGCCAGCAGCTGGACAGAGCACACTGAAGCTTTCTTT. The rearrangement joins TRBV5-1 to TRBJ1-1; maybe TRBD1 (6 bases). The CDR3 spans 13 residues. Germline values: CDR1 SGHRS, CDR2 YFSETQ. V was cut by 3 bases and J by 3 bases, with 9 bases left in between. Full variable domain (remainder filled in from reference TRBV5-1 and TRBJ1-1): KAGVTQTPRYLIKTRGQQVTLSCSPISGHRSVSWYQQTPGQGLQFLFEYFSETQRNKGNFPGRFSGRQFSNSRSEMNVSTLELGDSALYLCASSWTEHTEAFFGQGTRLTVV.

The chain couples TRBV5-1 to TRBJ2-2; D perhaps matches TRBD2 (7 bases). Per the germline V gene, CDR1 is SGHRS and CDR2 is YFSETQ. CDR3 size: 16 residues. Trimming pared 3 bases from V and 0 bases from J, leaving 12 bases between. The CDR3 is CASSSAGAPNTGELFF. The CDR3 nucleotides read TGCGCCAGCAGCTCCGCGGGGGCCCCGAACACCGGGGAGCTGTTTTTT.

This clone was found once. The CDR3 loop reads CASSWGGEDGYTF. The CDR3 nucleotides read TGTGCCAGCTCGTGGGGGGGGGAGGATGGCTACACCTTC. The V call is TRBV18, the J call TRBJ1-2; a possible D gene is TRBD1 (5 bases). The V end lost 6 bases, the J end lost 6 bases, and 14 bases lay between the germline ends. The CDR3 has 13 amino acids. Germline V CDR1 and CDR2: KGHSH, LQKENI.

The rearrangement joins TRBV30 to TRBJ1-1; D is perhaps TRBD1 (5 bases). Trimming removed 0 bases at V and 1 base at J, with 12 bases between. CDR1 is GTSNPN, CDR2 SVGIG, per germline (reference sequence). The CDR3 consists of 15 residues. This chain's CDR3 is CAWSVLSRANTEAFF. DNA for the CDR3: TGTGCCTGGAGTGTACTCTCCAGGGCGAACACTGAAGCTTTCTTT.

The chain recombines TRBV11-2 with TRBJ1-2; TRBD1 aligns across 9 bases. J gave up 3 bases and V 5 bases, and 13 bases lay outside the gene matches. This CDR3 spans 17 amino acids. Germline values: CDR1 SGHAT, CDR2 FQNNGV. For the CDR3, the DNA is TGTGCCAGCAGCACCCGGACAGGGGACGCGGGACACTATGGCTACACCTTC. Translated, it gives CASSTRTGDAGHYGYTF.

This chain uses TRBV7-2 with TRBJ2-3; 7 nucleotides agree with TRBD2. The CDR3 sequence is 17 residues long. V lost 6 bases, J lost 6 bases, and 18 bases stayed unmatched. Germline V CDR1 and CDR2: SGHTA, FQGNSA. CDR3 sequence reads: CASSPRPGGGSFDTQYF. In DNA form, the CDR3 reads TGTGCCAGCAGTCCACGCCCGGGAGGCGGGAGCTTCGATACGCAGTATTTT.

This clone has more than one count but fewer than ten. This chain uses TRBV11-2 with TRBJ2-7, with 8 nucleotides matching TRBD2. Germline V gene lookup returns CDR1 SGHAT and CDR2 FQNNGV. Trimming took 0 bases from V and 6 from J; bases not matched to a gene: 4. The CDR3 runs to 14 residues. CDR3 DNA sequence: TGTGCCAGCAGCTTAGAGCCGCGGGGGGTCGAGCAGTACTTC. Protein sequence: CASSLEPRGVEQYF.

This chain joins TRBV6-7 and TRBJ2-7; D is perhaps TRBD2 (6 bases). TRBV6-7 is placed among ORFs of uncertain function. The CDR3 is 18 residues long. With 5 bases removed from V and 3 bases from J, the gap between germline ends came to 26 bases. The CDR3 sequence is CASSRAGGKIGVDYEQYF. The CDR3, as DNA: TGTGCCAGCAGTCGTGCAGGAGGGAAGATAGGTGTCGACTACGAGCAGTACTTC.

In its sample, this clone was seen a few times. The V and J genes are TRBV19 and TRBJ2-7, with 10 bases fitting TRBD1. Germline V gives CDR1 LNHDA, CDR2 SQIVND (reference sequence). Trimming cost V 5 bases and J 6 bases; bases outside gene matches: 13. The CDR3 is 16 amino acids. The CDR3 nucleotides read TGTGCCAGTAGTGTGAGTCCGGGACAGGGGACGAGCGAGCAGTACTTC. Its translation: CASSVSPGQGTSEQYF.

This clone has more than one count but fewer than ten. The rearrangement joins TRBV6-5 to TRBJ1-1, with TRBD1 as a possible D gene (6 bases). V was pared by 6 bases and J by 1 base, with 15 bases between. This CDR3 has 15 amino acids. Germline lookup yields CDR1 MNHEY and CDR2 SVGAGI. This CDR3 is CASRPPGRGNTEAFF. The DNA of the CDR3 is TGTGCCAGCAGGCCTCCTGGCAGGGGGAACACTGAAGCTTTCTTT.

The chain combines TRBV5-1 with TRBJ1-2, with D tentatively TRBD1 (5 bases). The germline V and J ends were trimmed by 5 bases and 6 bases, with 14 bases remaining between them. The CDR3 runs 13 residues. CDR1 is SGHRS and CDR2 is YFSETQ in the germline V gene. The CDR3: CASRSDNGDGYTF. CDR3 coding DNA: TGCGCCAGCAGATCGGACAACGGTGATGGCTACACCTTC.

This rearrangement joins TRBV30 to TRBJ1-5, with 8 bases that match TRBD1. Per germline, CDR1 GTSNPN and CDR2 SVGIG (reference sequence). The J segment lost 6 bases and the V segment lost 3 bases, leaving 4 bases of the junction unmatched. CDR3 length equals 13 residues. Written as DNA, the CDR3 is TGTGCCTGGAGGAGGGACAGGTGTCAGCCCCAGCATTTT. Protein product: CAWRRDRCQPQHF. Based on the CDR3 plus reference TRBV30 and TRBJ1-5, the full variable domain is SQTIHQWPATLVQPVGSPLSLECTVEGTSNPNLYWYRQAAGRGLQLLFYSVGIGQISSEVPQNLSASRPQDRQFILSSKKLLLSDSGFYLCAWRRDRCQPQHFGDGTRLSIL.

The V call is TRBV5-4, the J call TRBJ2-7; perhaps TRBD2 as D (6 bases). Germline CDR1 is SGHNT and CDR2 is YYREEE (reference sequence). The CDR3 extends over 14 amino acids. V shed 4 bases and J shed 3 bases, with 14 bases lying between them. CDR3: CASSRAPGDYEQYF. CDR3 DNA: TGTGCCAGCAGCCGAGCCCCGGGGGACTACGAGCAGTACTTC.

This CDR3 reads CASSHRTGNEQFF. The CDR3 DNA follows: TGTGCCAGCAGCCACCGGACTGGCAATGAGCAGTTCTTC. The chain carries TRBV3-1 (or the pseudogene TRBV3-2) and TRBJ2-1; D possibly corresponds to TRBD2 (5 bases). Between the trimmed V and J ends, which lost 3 bases and 6 bases, there was a span of 9 bases. CDR3 length: 13 amino acids. CDR1 is LGHDT, CDR2 YNNKEL, per germline (reference sequence).